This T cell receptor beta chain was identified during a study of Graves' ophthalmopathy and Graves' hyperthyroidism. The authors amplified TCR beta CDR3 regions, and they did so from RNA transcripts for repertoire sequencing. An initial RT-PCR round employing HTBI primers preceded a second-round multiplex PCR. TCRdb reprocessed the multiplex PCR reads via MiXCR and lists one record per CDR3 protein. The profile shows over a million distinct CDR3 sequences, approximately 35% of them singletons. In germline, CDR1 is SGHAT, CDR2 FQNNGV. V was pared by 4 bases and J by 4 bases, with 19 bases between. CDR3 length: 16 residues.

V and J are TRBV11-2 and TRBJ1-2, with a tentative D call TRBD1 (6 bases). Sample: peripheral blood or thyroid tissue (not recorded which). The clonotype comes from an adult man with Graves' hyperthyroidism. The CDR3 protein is CASSSSGALNVYGYTF. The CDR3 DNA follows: TGTGCCAGCAGCTCATCGGGGGCCCTGAACGTCTATGGCTACACCTTC.